One and the same sample provided the 29 T cell receptor beta chains below, sequenced in a study of T cells after yellow fever vaccination. TCRdb used MiXCR to reprocess the 5' RACE reads, holding one entry per CDR3 protein. The table has 150,000 to 200,000 distinct CDR3 sequences, about a tenth seen once. The material was CD8+ T cells sorted from PBMCs, obtained 45 days after the yellow fever booster vaccination. These TCRs come from a young man who received the YFV17D yellow fever vaccine.

The sample holds a few counts of this clonotype. The chain uses TRBV12-3 or TRBV12-4 and TRBJ2-3; 11 nucleotides agree with TRBD1. Germline trimming cut 7 bases from V and 0 bases from J; bases unmatched to any gene: 6. The CDR3 loop spans 16 amino acids. CDR3 bases: TGTGCCAGCACGCGGACAGGGGGCGAAAGCACAGATACGCAGTATTTT. Protein: CASTRTGGESTDTQYF.

This chain joins TRBV12-3 or TRBV12-4 and TRBJ2-1; 11 bases are a match to TRBD1. The CDR3 runs 15 residues. With V trimmed by 8 bases and J by 8 bases, 11 bases remained unmatched. The CDR3, as DNA: TGTGCCAGCCTGGACAGGGGGCGGCAGATACATGAGCAGTTCTTC. Translating it yields CASLDRGRQIHEQFF.

The CDR3 sequence: CASGLAVWGNQPQHF. The CDR3 DNA sequence: TGTGCTAGTGGTTTGGCGGTATGGGGCAATCAGCCCCAGCATTTT. The chain joins TRBV12-5 to TRBJ1-5; D gene ambiguous. V dropped 1 base and J dropped 2 bases, with 9 bases sitting between them. The CDR3 totals 15 residues. CDR1 is LGHNT and CDR2 is FRNRAP in the germline V gene.

The chain recombines TRBV7-8 with TRBJ1-1, with 8 bases identical to TRBD1. Unmatched junction bases numbered 19, after V lost 1 base and J lost 3 bases. The CDR3 totals 20 residues. Germline CDR1 and CDR2: SGHVS and FQNEAQ. CDR3 sequence reads: CASSLVTRIQGGARDTEAFF. In nucleotides, the CDR3 is TGTGCCAGCAGCTTAGTTACTAGAATACAGGGGGGAGCCAGGGACACTGAAGCTTTCTTT.

V is TRBV21-1 and J is TRBJ2-5; the D segment call TRBD2 is taken from the table without a DNA check. TRBV21-1 is flagged as a pseudogene. The CDR3 sequence is 18 residues long. CDR3 DNA: TGTGCCAGCAGCGACCCACTAGGTCCGTATGGGGCCCAAGAGACCCAGTACTTC. Translated, it gives CASSDPLGPYGAQETQYF.

This clonotype was found many times. V usage is TRBV6-2 or TRBV6-3 and J usage is TRBJ2-7; D is undetermined. Trimming left V 6 bases short and J 0 bases short, with 3 bases between. The CDR3 covers 11 residues. Germline CDR1 reads MNHEY; CDR2 reads SVGEGT. CDR3: CASSHSYEQYF. The CDR3 DNA follows: TGTGCCAGCAGCCACTCCTACGAGCAGTACTTC.

The rearrangement links TRBV6-5 to TRBJ2-7, with 10 nucleotides matching TRBD1. The CDR3 covers 14 residues. Germline V gene sequence: CDR1 MNHEY, CDR2 SVGAGI. V lost 3 bases and J lost 6; bases outside the gene matches: 5. This chain's CDR3 is CASSYGTGALEQYF. DNA for the CDR3: TGTGCCAGCAGTTATGGGACAGGGGCCCTCGAGCAGTACTTC.

The gene calls are TRBV4-1 and TRBJ2-1; either TRBD1 or TRBD2 may supply D (6 bases each). The CDR3 is 15 amino acids. Germline values: CDR1 MGHRA, CDR2 YSYEKL. V dropped 2 bases and J dropped 4 bases, with 12 bases sitting between them. CDR3 residues: CASSQRGGQYNEQFF. For the CDR3, the DNA is TGCGCCAGCAGCCAACGTGGGGGGCAATACAATGAGCAGTTCTTC.

This chain's CDR3 is CASSYVWDIAYF. CDR3 DNA sequence: TGTGCCAGCAGTTATGTTTGGGACATAGCGTACTTC. The genes are TRBV6-6 and TRBJ2-4; maybe TRBD1 (6 bases). The germline V gene has CDR1 MNHNY and CDR2 SVGAGI (reference sequence). This CDR3 is built from 12 residues. The V gene lost 3 bases and the J gene lost 15 bases, with 15 bases spanning the gap.

This clonotype appeared many times. The V call is TRBV21-1, the J call TRBJ2-1. TRBV21-1 counts as a pseudogene. CDR3 length: 17 amino acids. CDR3 nucleotide sequence: TGTGCCAGCAGCAAAGTGTGGGAAAGTTGCTCCTACAATGAGCAGTTCTTC. Amino acid sequence: CASSKVWESCSYNEQFF.

This clonotype was counted many times. The rearrangement links TRBV4-3 to TRBJ1-2, with D uncertain. There are 17 residues in the CDR3. Germline V gene data show CDR1 as LGHNA and CDR2 as YSLEER. V was pared by 0 bases and J by 4 bases, with 18 bases between. The CDR3 spells CASSQDPQEAGTYGYTF. CDR3 sequence (DNA): TGCGCCAGCAGCCAAGACCCCCAGGAGGCCGGAACCTATGGCTACACCTTC.

The chain links TRBV6-2 or TRBV6-3 to TRBJ1-1; D possibly corresponds to TRBD1 (6 bases). The CDR3 has 18 residues. The V and J ends lost 5 bases and 3 bases respectively, with 25 bases between them. CDR1 and CDR2 (germline): MNHEY, SVGEGT. The CDR3 coding sequence is TGTGCCAGCAGTAACCTTTGGCGTCGGGGGGCTGTAGACACTGAAGCTTTCTTT. As protein: CASSNLWRRGAVDTEAFF.

The chain has TRBV9 and TRBJ2-1; D is ambiguous. With 0 bases removed from V and 5 bases from J, the gap between germline ends came to 6 bases. Germline CDR1 and CDR2: SGDLS and YYNGEE. This CDR3 is 13 amino acids long. CDR3 region: CASSVGQDNEQFF. CDR3 in DNA: TGTGCCAGCAGCGTAGGTCAGGACAATGAGCAGTTCTTC.

This clonotype has a count of ten or more. V gene TRBV27 combines with J gene TRBJ2-3; 11 nucleotides align to TRBD2. The V gene end was trimmed by 6 bases and the J gene end by 4 bases; junction bases not matched to a gene: 9. The length of the CDR3 is 16 residues. CDR1 and CDR2 (germline): MNHEY, SMNVEV (reference sequence). The CDR3 protein is CASSRSSGGVSDTQYF. CDR3 bases: TGTGCCAGCAGCCGGAGTAGCGGGGGGGTTTCAGATACGCAGTATTTT.

The rearrangement joins TRBV7-8 to TRBJ2-7; tentatively, D is TRBD1 (6 bases). CDR3 length equals 16 residues. Per germline, CDR1 SGHVS and CDR2 FQNEAQ. Trimming stripped 5 bases from V and 2 bases from J, with 19 bases between. CDR3 loop: CASSHLLAGVAYEQYF. The CDR3 nucleotides read TGTGCCAGCAGCCATCTGTTGGCAGGGGTAGCCTACGAGCAGTACTTC.

This clonotype was found many times. The gene calls are TRBV4-3 and TRBJ1-1; 9 bases map to TRBD1. The CDR3 covers 16 residues. V lost 3 bases, J lost 2 bases, and 7 bases stayed unmatched. Germline CDR1 reads LGHNA; CDR2 reads YSLEER. The CDR3 reads CASSQNTGGPNTEAFF. The CDR3 bases are TGCGCCAGCAGCCAGAACACAGGGGGCCCAAACACTGAAGCTTTCTTT.

This clonotype has more than one count but fewer than ten. The chain is built from TRBV11-2 and TRBJ2-3, with TRBD2 matching 9 bases. The V segment lost 5 bases and the J segment 4 bases; nucleotides outside the gene matches: 7. The CDR3 consists of 15 residues. The germline V gene encodes CDR1 SGHAT and CDR2 FQNNGV. CDR3 in amino acids: CASSPGLAGSDTQYF. As DNA, the CDR3 is TGTGCCAGCAGCCCCGGCCTAGCGGGATCAGATACGCAGTATTTT.

This sequence joins TRBV5-1 and TRBJ1-1; TRBD1 agrees at 7 bases. Trimming removed 4 bases from V and 3 bases from J; junction bases left unmatched: 6. The CDR3 consists of 14 residues. The V gene's germline CDR1 is SGHRS and CDR2 YFSETQ. The CDR3 coding sequence is TGCGCCAGCAGCCCACCGGGACAGTACACTGAAGCTTTCTTT. Its protein product is CASSPPGQYTEAFF. The variable domain in full, with the rest retrieved from reference TRBV5-1 and TRBJ1-1, is KAGVTQTPRYLIKTRGQQVTLSCSPISGHRSVSWYQQTPGQGLQFLFEYFSETQRNKGNFPGRFSGRQFSNSRSEMNVSTLELGDSALYLCASSPPGQYTEAFFGQGTRLTVV.

This clonotype was counted many times. V and J are TRBV5-6 and TRBJ2-3; D remains unclear. This CDR3 is built from 15 residues. The germline V and J ends were trimmed by 2 bases and 3 bases, with 13 bases remaining between them. Germline CDR1 and CDR2: SGHDT and YYEEEE. Written as DNA, the CDR3 is TGTGCCAGCAGCTTTGAGACACTACTTACAGATACGCAGTATTTT. Amino acid sequence: CASSFETLLTDTQYF.

J is TRBJ1-2 and V is TRBV4-3; D perhaps matches TRBD1 (6 bases). The CDR3 is 14 residues long. Trimming stripped 0 bases from V and 7 bases from J, with 12 bases between. Germline CDR1 LGHNA, CDR2 YSLEER. CDR3: CASSQDREGVGYTF. As DNA, the CDR3 is TGCGCCAGCAGCCAAGATCGCGAGGGGGTTGGCTACACCTTC.

The rearrangement uses TRBV6-6 and TRBJ2-7, with D unclear. With 0 bases removed from V and 1 base from J, the gap between germline ends came to 4 bases. The length of the CDR3 is 13 residues. CDR1 is MNHNY, CDR2 SVGAGI, per germline (reference sequence). CDR3 protein: CASSYSGSYEQYF. CDR3 nucleotides: TGTGCCAGCAGTTACTCGGGTTCCTACGAGCAGTACTTC.

This clonotype appeared a few times. The chain has TRBV10-3 and TRBJ2-7, with D maybe TRBD1 (5 bases). Germline V lookup: CDR1 ENHRY, CDR2 SYGVKD. V lost 9 bases and J 2 bases, leaving 11 bases between the germline ends. CDR3 length equals 12 residues. The CDR3 sequence: CAIGVAAYEQYF. CDR3 bases: TGTGCCATAGGGGTAGCAGCCTACGAGCAGTACTTC.

The chain's CDR3 is CASSETGQGENEQFF. The CDR3 DNA reads as TGTGCCAGCAGCGAGACAGGACAGGGGGAAAATGAGCAGTTCTTC. This chain connects TRBV7-9 to TRBJ2-1, with 10 bases matching TRBD1. Germline V gene sequence: CDR1 SEHNR, CDR2 FQNEAQ (reference sequence). The CDR3 has 15 amino acids. Unmatched junction bases numbered 8, after V lost 5 bases and J lost 7 bases.

There are a few counts of this clonotype. The gene calls are TRBV7-9 and TRBJ1-5, with 7 bases identical to TRBD1. J was trimmed by 1 base and V by 2 bases; bases with no gene match: 8. This CDR3 spans 17 amino acids. Germline V lookup: CDR1 SEHNR, CDR2 FQNEAQ (reference sequence). The CDR3 coding sequence is TGTGCCAGCAGCTTACTTCGGACAGGTGACAGCAATCAGCCCCAGCATTTT. Translated, it gives CASSLLRTGDSNQPQHF.

The CDR3 reads CAISRQGKAYEQYF. In nucleotides, the CDR3 is TGTGCCATCAGTCGACAGGGGAAGGCGTACGAGCAGTACTTC. The chain is built from TRBV10-3 and TRBJ2-7; 8 bases fit TRBD1. The J segment lost 4 bases and the V segment lost 5 bases, leaving 7 bases of the junction unmatched. The CDR3 has 14 amino acids. Germline V gives CDR1 ENHRY, CDR2 SYGVKD.

This rearrangement joins TRBV14 to TRBJ2-2; TRBD1 or TRBD2 may be the D gene (5 bases each). Germline V gene sequence: CDR1 SGHDN, CDR2 FVKESK. The V end lost 0 bases, the J end lost 1 base, and 12 bases lay between the germline ends. The CDR3 length is 17 residues. CDR3 in DNA: TGTGCCAGCAGCCAAGATCATCATGGGGGGAACACCGGGGAGCTGTTTTTT. Translated, it gives CASSQDHHGGNTGELFF.

This clonotype showed up many times. A much larger clone differs from this one at a single base, so this may be a read error. The V gene is TRBV6-2 or TRBV6-3, the J gene TRBJ2-2; D ambiguous. Germline V gives CDR1 MNHEY, CDR2 SVGEGT. This CDR3 region has 13 residues. The ends were cut back, 0 bases at V and 1 base at J, with 0 bases in the middle. This CDR3 is CASSYSNTGELFF. The CDR3, as DNA: TGTGCCAGCAGTTACTCGAACACCGGGGAGCTGTTTTTT.

This clonotype was observed a handful of times. The rearrangement uses TRBV25-1 and TRBJ2-3; TRBD2 might be the D (5 bases). The length of the CDR3 is 17 residues. CDR1 is MGHDK and CDR2 is SYGVNS in the germline V gene. The germline V and J ends were trimmed by 0 bases and 5 bases, with 18 bases remaining between them. In DNA, the CDR3 is TGTGCCAGCAGTGAATATGGTTACCTACGAGGGAGAGATACGCAGTATTTT. This encodes CASSEYGYLRGRDTQYF.

This rearrangement joins TRBV20-1 to TRBJ1-1; D is possibly TRBD1 (5 bases). The V end was cut by 6 bases, the J end by 2 bases, with 13 bases between. CDR1 and CDR2 from the germline V gene are DFQATT and SNEGSKA (reference sequence). The CDR3 totals 13 residues. The CDR3: CSALTGLNTEAFF. CDR3 in DNA: TGCAGTGCCCTCACGGGGCTTAACACTGAAGCTTTCTTT.